This TCR beta chain was observed in a study of blood T cell repertoires in COVID-19. TCRdb's table, derived via immunoSEQ multiplex PCR, lists solely in-frame clones and lacks some. The data show 250,000 to 300,000 clones, with 86% seen just once and less than 4% held by the top ten. CDR3 size: 18 residues. V dropped 6 bases and J dropped 2 bases, with 25 bases sitting between them. CDR1 and CDR2 (germline): KGHSH, LQKENI. This chain connects TRBV18 to TRBJ1-2; tentative D call: TRBD1 (6 bases). The clonotype originates from a man aged 18-30 years with active or convalescent COVID-19. Sequenced material: peripheral blood. This CDR3 reads CASSPAPDRKLKNYGYTF. The CDR3 DNA follows: TGTGCCAGCTCCCCGGCCCCGGACAGAAAATTAAAGAACTATGGCTACACCTTC.